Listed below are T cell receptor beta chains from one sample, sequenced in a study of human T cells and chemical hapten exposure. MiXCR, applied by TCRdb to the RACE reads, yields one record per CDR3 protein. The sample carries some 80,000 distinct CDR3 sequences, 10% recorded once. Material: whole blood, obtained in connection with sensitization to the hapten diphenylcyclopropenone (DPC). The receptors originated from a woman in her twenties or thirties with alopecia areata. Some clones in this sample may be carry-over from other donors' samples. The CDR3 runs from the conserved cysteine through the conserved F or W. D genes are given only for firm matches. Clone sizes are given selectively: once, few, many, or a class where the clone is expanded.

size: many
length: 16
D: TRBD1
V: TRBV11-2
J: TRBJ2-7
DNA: TGTGCCAGCAGCGTAGGACAGGGTTCCAAGGGCCTCGAGCAGTACTTC
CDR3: CASSVGQGSKGLEQYF

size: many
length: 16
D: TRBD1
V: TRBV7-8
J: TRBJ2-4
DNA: TGTGCCAGCAGCCGCCGGGACAGGGGGGACCAAGGCATTCAGTACTTC
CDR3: CASSRRDRGDQGIQYF

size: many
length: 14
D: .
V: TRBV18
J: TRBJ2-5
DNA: TGTGCCAGCTCACCTCGGGGGGCCGGCGAGACCCAGTACTTC
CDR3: CASSPRGAGETQYF

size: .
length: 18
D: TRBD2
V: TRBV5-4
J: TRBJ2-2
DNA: TGTGCCAGCAGCTCGGGACTAGCGGGGGGGCCGGACACCGGGGAGCTGTTTTTT
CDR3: CASSSGLAGGPDTGELFF

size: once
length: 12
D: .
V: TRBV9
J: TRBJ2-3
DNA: TGTGCCAGCAGCGTAGAGCCAGATACGCAGTATTTT
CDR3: CASSVEPDTQYF

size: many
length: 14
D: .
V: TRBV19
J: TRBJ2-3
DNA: TGTGCCAGTAAACTCAACACTCTCACAGATACGCAGTATTTT
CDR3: CASKLNTLTDTQYF

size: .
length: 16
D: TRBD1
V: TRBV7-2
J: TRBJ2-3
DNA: TGTGCCAGCAGCCCTGGACAGGGACGGACCCCCCATACGCAGTATTTT
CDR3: CASSPGQGRTPHTQYF

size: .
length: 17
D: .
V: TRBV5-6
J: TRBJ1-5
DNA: TGTGCCAGCAGCTTGCGGCAGGGCGATTGGAGGAATCAGCCCCAGCATTTT
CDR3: CASSLRQGDWRNQPQHF

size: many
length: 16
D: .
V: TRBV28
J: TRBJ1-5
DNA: TGTGCCAGCAGTTTCCCACCGAATACGGGCAATCAGCCCCAGCATTTT
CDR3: CASSFPPNTGNQPQHF

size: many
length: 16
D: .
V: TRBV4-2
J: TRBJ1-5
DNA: TGTGCCAGCAGCCAAGATACAGCTATGAGCAATCAGCCCCAGCATTTT
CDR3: CASSQDTAMSNQPQHF

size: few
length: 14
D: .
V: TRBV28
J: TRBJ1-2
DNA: TGTGCCAGCAGTTCCAACAGGGTCAACTATGGCTACACCTTC
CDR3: CASSSNRVNYGYTF

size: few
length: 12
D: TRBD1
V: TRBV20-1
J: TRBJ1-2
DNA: TGCAGTGCCCTAGGGGGCGGCTATGGCTACACCTTC
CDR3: CSALGGGYGYTF

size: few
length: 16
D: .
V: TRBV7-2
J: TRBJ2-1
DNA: TGTGCCAGCAGCTTATTTACTCCGGGGACCGGAGGTGAGCAGTTCTTC
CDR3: CASSLFTPGTGGEQFF

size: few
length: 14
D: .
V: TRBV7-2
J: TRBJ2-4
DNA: TGTGCCAGCAGCTTAGTGGGGACCAAAAACATTCAGTACTTC
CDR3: CASSLVGTKNIQYF

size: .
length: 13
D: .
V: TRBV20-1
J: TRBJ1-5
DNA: TGCAGTGCTATAGGTGGTAGCAATCAGCCCCAGCATTTT
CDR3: CSAIGGSNQPQHF